A single sample gave rise to the 31 T cell receptor beta chains below, sequenced in a study of blood T cell repertoires in COVID-19. The table came from immunoSEQ multiplex PCR; TCRdb's copy has only in-frame clones and leaves some out. Here the sample spans around 190,000 clones, 86% being singletons. Sequenced: peripheral blood. Source of these receptors: a man between 65 and 85 years old with active or convalescent COVID-19.

Only one count was recorded for this clone. J is TRBJ1-4 and V is TRBV6-5, with D maybe TRBD1 (5 bases). Looked up from germline, CDR1 is MNHEY and CDR2 is SVGAGI. This CDR3 spans 15 amino acids. V lost 5 bases and J 0 bases, leaving 10 bases between the germline ends. The chain's CDR3 is CASSPDRSTNEKLFF. In nucleotides, the CDR3 is TGTGCCAGCAGTCCCGACAGATCAACTAATGAAAAACTGTTTTTT.

The chain links TRBV28 to TRBJ1-5; 12 bases align to TRBD1. Germline V gene sequence: CDR1 MDHEN, CDR2 SYDVKM. This CDR3 contains 15 residues. Trimming at V came to 7 bases and at J to 6 bases, leaving 7 bases not matched to a gene. The CDR3 loop reads CASNPGTGGPQPQHF. CDR3 bases: TGTGCCAGCAACCCCGGGACAGGGGGCCCTCAGCCCCAGCATTTT.

This sequence joins TRBV7-9 and TRBJ1-6, with 7 bases aligning to TRBD1. This CDR3 is 13 amino acids long. V trimming: 7 bases; J trimming: 6 bases; junction bases outside the gene matches: 3. Germline CDR1 reads SEHNR; CDR2 reads FQNEAQ (reference sequence). For the CDR3, the DNA is TGTGCCAGCAACGGGGACAGTAATTCACCCCTCCACTTT. Amino acids: CASNGDSNSPLHF.

The chain recombines TRBV6-5 with TRBJ1-5; 9 bases match TRBD1. J gave up 7 bases and V 7 bases, and 8 bases lay outside the gene matches. The CDR3 has 14 residues. Germline values: CDR1 MNHEY, CDR2 SVGAGI. The CDR3 loop reads CASTRDRVGQPQHF. For the CDR3, the DNA is TGTGCCAGCACGCGGGACAGGGTTGGCCAGCCCCAGCATTTT.

This chain joins TRBV29-1 and TRBJ1-5, with D possibly matching TRBD1 (6 bases). V shed 4 bases and J shed 4 bases, with 11 bases lying between them. Germline-derived CDR1 and CDR2 are SQVTM and ANQGSEA. The CDR3 is 13 amino acids. This CDR3 reads CSVATGQNQPQHF. For the CDR3, the DNA is TGCAGCGTTGCGACAGGACAGAATCAGCCCCAGCATTTT.

The V call is TRBV30, the J call TRBJ1-2; 8 bases are a match to TRBD1. This CDR3 spans 12 amino acids. Per germline, CDR1 GTSNPN and CDR2 SVGIG (reference sequence). The V gene end was trimmed by 3 bases and the J gene end by 8 bases; junction bases not matched to a gene: 5. The CDR3 protein is CAWRGQAGGYTF. The DNA of the CDR3 is TGTGCCTGGAGGGGACAGGCAGGAGGCTACACCTTC.

The V gene is TRBV7-2, the J gene TRBJ1-1; D is uncertain. The CDR3 loop spans 15 amino acids. Germline CDR1 SGHTA, CDR2 FQGNSA. V lost 3 bases and J lost 2, with 13 bases in between. The CDR3 loop reads CASSFGPGPNTEAFF. CDR3 nucleotide sequence: TGTGCCAGCAGCTTTGGGCCAGGCCCCAACACTGAAGCTTTCTTT.

This chain links TRBV28 with TRBJ2-7, with 7 bases matching TRBD1. Trimming cost V 6 bases and J 2 bases; bases outside gene matches: 7. The CDR3 spans 14 residues. The V gene's germline CDR1 is MDHEN and CDR2 SYDVKM. The CDR3 region has the DNA TGTGCCAGCAGCCCAAGACAGGGACCCTACGAGCAGTACTTC. Protein sequence: CASSPRQGPYEQYF.

The chain has TRBV7-2 and TRBJ1-3, with D uncertain. Deletions cut 5 bases from V and 0 bases from J, with 8 bases between. Germline CDR1 and CDR2: SGHTA and FQGNSA. This CDR3 comprises 14 residues. As DNA, the CDR3 is TGTGCCAGCAGCCTCAGGTTCTCTGGAAACACCATATATTTT. It yields the protein CASSLRFSGNTIYF.

This chain connects TRBV6-5 to TRBJ2-1; a possible D gene is TRBD2 (5 bases). Germline loops: CDR1 MNHEY, CDR2 SVGAGI. The V end lost 7 bases, the J end lost 9 bases, and 16 bases lay between the germline ends. CDR3 length: 13 amino acids. The CDR3 spells CASTHGVPPEQFF. The CDR3 DNA reads as TGTGCCAGCACGCACGGGGTTCCCCCTGAGCAGTTCTTC.

The table lists this clone with a count of one. J is TRBJ2-7 and V is TRBV11-2; 15 bases agree with TRBD2. This CDR3 has 17 amino acids. The J segment lost 3 bases and the V segment lost 7 bases, leaving 10 bases of the junction unmatched. Germline CDR1 is SGHAT and CDR2 is FQNNGV. The CDR3 nucleotides read TGTGCCAGCACCCGAGTCGGGACTAGCGGGAGGAACTACGAGCAGTACTTC. This translates into CASTRVGTSGRNYEQYF.

This sequence joins TRBV28 and TRBJ1-5; the match to TRBD1 covers 8 bases. This CDR3 is 18 amino acids long. V shed 5 bases and J 0 bases; nucleotides not matched to a gene: 12. Looked up from germline, CDR1 is MDHEN and CDR2 is SYDVKM. CDR3 nucleotides: TGTGCCAGCAGTCTCCCGGGACAGGCCCCTTATAGCAATCAGCCCCAGCATTTT. This sequence encodes CASSLPGQAPYSNQPQHF.

V gene TRBV5-1 combines with J gene TRBJ1-6; maybe TRBD1 (6 bases). CDR1 is SGHRS and CDR2 is YFSETQ in the germline V gene. V dropped 2 bases and J dropped 8 bases, with 8 bases sitting between them. CDR3 size: 13 residues. The CDR3 DNA sequence: TGCGCCAGCAGCTTCGCAGGGGATTCACCCCTCCACTTT. Translation: CASSFAGDSPLHF.

The gene calls are TRBV7-8 and TRBJ2-2; TRBD2 is a possible D gene (6 bases). The CDR3 runs to 17 residues. CDR1 and CDR2 (germline): SGHVS, FQNEAQ. With 1 base removed from V and 2 bases from J, the gap between germline ends came to 14 bases. The CDR3 DNA reads as TGTGCCAGCAGCTTAGGTTGGAGGAGGGTAAACACCGGGGAGCTGTTTTTT. It encodes CASSLGWRRVNTGELFF.

CDR3 amino acids: CASSVTGVGQPQHF. The DNA of the CDR3 is TGTGCCAGCAGCGTAACAGGGGTAGGTCAGCCCCAGCATTTT. This chain joins TRBV9 and TRBJ1-5; 7 positions agree with TRBD1. CDR1 is SGDLS, CDR2 YYNGEE, per germline. V shed 1 base and J 6 bases; nucleotides not matched to a gene: 4. This CDR3 has 14 amino acids.

Only a few counts were recorded for this clone. The identical CDR3 is also encoded by other nucleotide sequences in the sample. The J gene is TRBJ2-1, the V gene TRBV4-1; no firm D call. V was cut by 0 bases and J by 4 bases, with 10 bases left in between. This CDR3 is 15 amino acids long. CDR1 is MGHRA, CDR2 YSYEKL, per germline. CDR3: CASSQDPGGYNEQFF. CDR3 bases: TGCGCCAGCAGCCAAGATCCCGGCGGATACAATGAGCAGTTCTTC.

The J gene is TRBJ2-2, the V gene TRBV6-1, with 7 bases matching TRBD1. The ends lost 6 bases at V and 1 base at J; junction bases unmatched: 5. Germline values: CDR1 MNHNS, CDR2 SASEGT. This CDR3 comprises 15 residues. CDR3 DNA sequence: TGTGCCAGCAGCCGACGACAGGGGAACACCGGGGAGCTGTTTTTT. It encodes CASSRRQGNTGELFF.

This chain links TRBV29-1 with TRBJ2-7; 7 bases are a match to TRBD1. Germline loops: CDR1 SQVTM, CDR2 ANQGSEA. The CDR3 spans 11 residues. After removal of 7 bases from V and 7 bases from J, the junction contained 7 bases not matched to a gene. The CDR3: CSAGTEGEQYF. DNA for the CDR3: TGCAGCGCAGGGACAGAAGGGGAGCAGTACTTC.

V is TRBV7-2 and J is TRBJ1-4, with TRBD1 identical over 9 bases. Trimming took 2 bases from V and 8 from J; bases not matched to a gene: 6. CDR1 is SGHTA, CDR2 FQGNSA, per germline. The CDR3 runs 15 residues. The CDR3 DNA is TGTGCCAGCAGCTTACGGACAGGGGAGTACGAAAAACTGTTTTTT. Residues: CASSLRTGEYEKLFF.

V is TRBV6-6 and J is TRBJ1-1; weak D call: TRBD1 (6 bases). CDR3 length: 16 amino acids. The germline V gene encodes CDR1 MNHNY and CDR2 SVGAGI (reference sequence). Trimming shortened V by 5 bases and J by 3 bases, and 19 bases separated the two germline ends. CDR3 sequence reads: CASSPPPTGSHTEAFF. CDR3 nucleotide sequence: TGTGCCAGCAGTCCCCCTCCAACAGGGTCTCACACTGAAGCTTTCTTT.

The chain combines TRBV11-3 with TRBJ2-1, with 15 bases matching TRBD2. The CDR3 runs 19 residues. J lost 0 bases, V lost 5 bases, and 8 bases had no gene match. Germline-derived CDR1 and CDR2 are SGHNT and YENEEA. The CDR3: CASSPRTSGRGGSYNEQFF. The CDR3 DNA follows: TGTGCCAGCAGCCCGAGGACTAGCGGGAGGGGGGGCTCCTACAATGAGCAGTTCTTC.

This chain joins TRBV6-5 and TRBJ2-3, with 9 bases aligning to TRBD2. The CDR3 contains 16 residues. The V gene's germline CDR1 is MNHEY and CDR2 SVGAGI. V shed 0 bases, J shed 4 bases, and the junction held 5 bases outside the gene matches. The CDR3 region is CASSYSAGGPPDTQYF. Here the CDR3 DNA reads TGTGCCAGCAGTTACTCGGCGGGAGGGCCGCCAGATACGCAGTATTTT.

This chain connects TRBV5-5 to TRBJ2-3; the D gene is possibly TRBD2 (5 bases). The CDR3 extends over 15 amino acids. CDR1 is SGHKS and CDR2 is YYEKEE in the germline V gene (reference sequence). The germline V and J ends were trimmed by 4 bases and 1 base, with 13 bases remaining between them. DNA for the CDR3: TGTGCCAGCAGCCCTACCGGGGAACGCACAGATACGCAGTATTTT. As protein: CASSPTGERTDTQYF.

The gene calls are TRBV7-2 and TRBJ2-7, with TRBD2 identical over 14 bases. This CDR3 spans 15 amino acids. V trimming: 4 bases; J trimming: 5 bases; junction bases outside the gene matches: 4. The germline V gene has CDR1 SGHTA and CDR2 FQGNSA. CDR3 sequence reads: CASSWGLAGANEQYF. The CDR3 DNA is TGTGCCAGCAGCTGGGGACTAGCGGGAGCCAACGAGCAGTACTTC.

The chain uses TRBV27 and TRBJ2-3; D is possibly TRBD1 (6 bases). The CDR3 is made up of 17 amino acids. Germline V gene data show CDR1 as MNHEY and CDR2 as SMNVEV (reference sequence). Trimming took 8 bases from V and 0 from J, leaving 21 bases between them. The CDR3 protein is CASGVFGPGVSTDTQYF. The CDR3 nucleotides read TGTGCCAGCGGGGTTTTCGGCCCAGGGGTTAGCACAGATACGCAGTATTTT.

This chain joins TRBV6-2 or TRBV6-3 and TRBJ1-2; TRBD1 agrees at 7 bases. Trimming cost V 5 bases and J 2 bases; bases outside gene matches: 8. Germline V lookup: CDR1 MNHEY, CDR2 SVGEGT. The CDR3 sequence is 15 residues long. The DNA for the CDR3 is TGTGCCAGCAGTCCACACAGGGGAGAAAACTATGGCTACACCTTC. As protein: CASSPHRGENYGYTF.

The rearrangement links TRBV15 to TRBJ2-7; TRBD1 matches at 9 bases. V lost 6 bases and J lost 11; bases outside the gene matches: 11. The CDR3 loop spans 13 amino acids. Germline lookup yields CDR1 LNHNV and CDR2 YYDKDF (reference sequence). The CDR3 region has the DNA TGTGCCACCAGAAGACCCGGGACAGGGCAGGAGTACTTC. Its translation is CATRRPGTGQEYF.

The V and J genes are TRBV7-2 and TRBJ2-1; 14 bases map to TRBD2. V was pared by 5 bases and J by 7 bases, with 4 bases of the junction left unmatched. The germline V gene has CDR1 SGHTA and CDR2 FQGNSA. The length of the CDR3 is 15 residues. The CDR3 loop reads CASSPRLAGGNEQFF. As DNA, the CDR3 is TGTGCCAGCAGCCCGCGACTAGCGGGAGGGAATGAGCAGTTCTTC.

The chain links TRBV7-9 to TRBJ1-1; TRBD1 matches at 7 bases. Germline V gene lookup returns CDR1 SEHNR and CDR2 FQNEAQ (reference sequence). This CDR3 is 15 amino acids long. V lost 2 bases to trimming and J lost 0 bases; unmatched junction nucleotides: 3. The DNA for the CDR3 is TGTGCCAGCAGCTTAACGGGACAGATGAACACTGAAGCTTTCTTT. This translates into CASSLTGQMNTEAFF.

In nucleotides, the CDR3 is TGTGCCAGCAGCAAGACCGGGTCGACCTCTGGAAACACCATATATTTT. Translated: CASSKTGSTSGNTIYF. The chain couples TRBV7-3 to TRBJ1-3; D is unresolved. The CDR3 spans 16 residues. Trimming removed 5 bases at V and 0 bases at J, with 14 bases between. Germline assignment: CDR1 SGHTA and CDR2 FQGTGA.

This CDR3 reads CASSQLDRGAGELFF. In DNA form, the CDR3 reads TGTGCCAGCAGCCAATTGGACAGGGGCGCCGGGGAGCTGTTTTTT. The J gene is TRBJ2-2, the V gene TRBV16; 9 bases are shared with TRBD1. The CDR3 runs to 15 residues. J gave up 6 bases and V 1 base, and 3 bases lay outside the gene matches. Looked up from germline, CDR1 is KGHSY and CDR2 is FQNENV.